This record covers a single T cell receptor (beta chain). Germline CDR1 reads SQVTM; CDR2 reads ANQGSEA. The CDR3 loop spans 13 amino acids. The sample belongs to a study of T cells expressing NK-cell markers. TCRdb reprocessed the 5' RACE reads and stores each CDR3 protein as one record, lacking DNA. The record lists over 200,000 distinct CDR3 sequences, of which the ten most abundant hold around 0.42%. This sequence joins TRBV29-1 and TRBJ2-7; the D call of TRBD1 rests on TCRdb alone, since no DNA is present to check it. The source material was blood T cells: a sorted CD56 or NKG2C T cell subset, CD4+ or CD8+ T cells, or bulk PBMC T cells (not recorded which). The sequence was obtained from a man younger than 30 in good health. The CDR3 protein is CSVEDGSRYEQYF.